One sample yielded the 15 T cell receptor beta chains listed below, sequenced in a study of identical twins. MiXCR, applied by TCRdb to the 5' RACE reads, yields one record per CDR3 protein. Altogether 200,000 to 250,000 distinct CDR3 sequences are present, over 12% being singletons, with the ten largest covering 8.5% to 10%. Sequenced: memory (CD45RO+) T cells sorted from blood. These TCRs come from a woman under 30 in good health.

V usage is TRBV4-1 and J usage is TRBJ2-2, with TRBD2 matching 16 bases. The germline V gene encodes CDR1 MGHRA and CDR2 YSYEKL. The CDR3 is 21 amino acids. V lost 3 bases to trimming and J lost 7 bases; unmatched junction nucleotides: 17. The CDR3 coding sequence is TGCGCCAGCAGCCACCTCACCTCCGGGACTAGCGGGAGGGCCTCTGGCGGGGAGCTGTTTTTT. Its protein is CASSHLTSGTSGRASGGELFF.

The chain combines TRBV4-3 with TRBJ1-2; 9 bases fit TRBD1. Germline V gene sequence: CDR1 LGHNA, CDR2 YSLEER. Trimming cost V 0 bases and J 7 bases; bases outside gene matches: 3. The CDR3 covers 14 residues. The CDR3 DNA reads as TGCGCCAGCAGCCAAGAGGGGACAGGGCTTGGCTACACCTTC. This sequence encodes CASSQEGTGLGYTF.

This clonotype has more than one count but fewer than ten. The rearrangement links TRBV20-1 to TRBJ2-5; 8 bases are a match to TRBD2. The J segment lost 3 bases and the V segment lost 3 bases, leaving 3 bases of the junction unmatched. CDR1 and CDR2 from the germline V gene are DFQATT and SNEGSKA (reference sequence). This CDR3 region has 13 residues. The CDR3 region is CSASGGAEETQYF. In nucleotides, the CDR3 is TGCAGTGCTAGCGGGGGGGCTGAAGAGACCCAGTACTTC.

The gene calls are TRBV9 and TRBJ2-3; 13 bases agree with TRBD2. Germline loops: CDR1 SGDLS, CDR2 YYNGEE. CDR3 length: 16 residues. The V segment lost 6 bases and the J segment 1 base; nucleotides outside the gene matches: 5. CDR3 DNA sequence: TGTGCCAGCAACCCAGGACTAGCGGGAGGCACAGATACGCAGTATTTT. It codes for CASNPGLAGGTDTQYF. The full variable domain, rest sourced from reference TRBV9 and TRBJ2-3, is DSGVTQTPKHLITATGQRVTLRCSPRSGDLSVYWYQQSLDQGLQFLIQYYNGEERAKGNILERFSAQQFPDLHSELNLSSLELGDSALYFCASNPGLAGGTDTQYFGPGTRLTVL.

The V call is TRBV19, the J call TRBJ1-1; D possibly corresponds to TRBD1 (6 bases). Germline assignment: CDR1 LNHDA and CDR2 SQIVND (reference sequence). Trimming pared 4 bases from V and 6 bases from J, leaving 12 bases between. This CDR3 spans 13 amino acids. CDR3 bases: TGTGCCAGTAGTAGGTCGACAGGACCTGAAGCTTTCTTT. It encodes CASSRSTGPEAFF.

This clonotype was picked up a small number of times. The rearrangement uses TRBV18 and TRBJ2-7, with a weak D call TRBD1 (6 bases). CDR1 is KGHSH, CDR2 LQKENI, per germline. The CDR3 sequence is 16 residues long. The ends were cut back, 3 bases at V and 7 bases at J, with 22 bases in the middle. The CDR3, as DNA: TGTGCCAGCTCACCCCCCGAGACAGGCGAGGGTGGGGAGCAGTACTTC. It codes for CASSPPETGEGGEQYF.

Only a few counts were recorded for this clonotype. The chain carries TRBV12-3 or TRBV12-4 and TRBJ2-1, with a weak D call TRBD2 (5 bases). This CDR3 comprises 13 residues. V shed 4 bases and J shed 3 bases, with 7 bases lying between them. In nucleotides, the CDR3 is TGTGCCAGCAGTTCGGGATACTACAATGAGCAGTTCTTC. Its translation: CASSSGYYNEQFF.

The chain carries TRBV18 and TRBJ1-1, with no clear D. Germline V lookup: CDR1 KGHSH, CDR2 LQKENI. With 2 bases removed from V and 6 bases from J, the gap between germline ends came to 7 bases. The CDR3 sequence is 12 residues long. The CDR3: CASSPNRPEAFF. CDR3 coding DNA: TGTGCCAGCTCACCAAACCGTCCTGAAGCTTTCTTT. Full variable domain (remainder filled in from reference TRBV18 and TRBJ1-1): NAGVMQNPRHLVRRRGQEARLRCSPMKGHSHVYWYRQLPEEGLKFMVYLQKENIIDESGMPKERFSAEFPKEGPSILRIQQVVRGDSAAYFCASSPNRPEAFFGQGTRLTVV.

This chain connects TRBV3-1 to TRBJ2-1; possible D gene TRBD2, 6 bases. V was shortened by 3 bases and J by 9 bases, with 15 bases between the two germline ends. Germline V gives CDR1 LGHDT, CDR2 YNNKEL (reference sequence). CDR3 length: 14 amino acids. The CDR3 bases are TGTGCCAGCAGCCATCGGCTAGTGGAGGGTGAGCAGTTCTTC. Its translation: CASSHRLVEGEQFF.

The CDR3 DNA sequence: TGCAGTGCTAGATGGACTAGCGGAGATACGCAGTATTTT. It encodes CSARWTSGDTQYF. The rearrangement links TRBV20-1 to TRBJ2-3; 10 bases are shared with TRBD2. The CDR3 is 13 amino acids. Germline trimming cut 2 bases from V and 5 bases from J; bases unmatched to any gene: 1. Per germline, CDR1 DFQATT and CDR2 SNEGSKA (reference sequence).

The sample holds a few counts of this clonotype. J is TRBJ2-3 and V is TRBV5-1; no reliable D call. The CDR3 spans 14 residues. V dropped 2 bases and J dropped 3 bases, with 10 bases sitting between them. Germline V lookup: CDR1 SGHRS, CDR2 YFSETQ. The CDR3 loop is CASSFGVGTDTQYF. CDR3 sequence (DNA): TGCGCCAGCAGCTTCGGCGTGGGAACAGATACGCAGTATTTT.

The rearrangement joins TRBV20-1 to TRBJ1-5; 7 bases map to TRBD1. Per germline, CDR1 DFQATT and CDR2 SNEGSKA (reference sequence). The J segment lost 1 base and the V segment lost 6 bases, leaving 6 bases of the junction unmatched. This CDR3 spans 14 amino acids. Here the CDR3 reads CSAQQGSSNQPQHF. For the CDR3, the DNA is TGCAGTGCCCAACAGGGGTCGAGCAATCAGCCCCAGCATTTT.

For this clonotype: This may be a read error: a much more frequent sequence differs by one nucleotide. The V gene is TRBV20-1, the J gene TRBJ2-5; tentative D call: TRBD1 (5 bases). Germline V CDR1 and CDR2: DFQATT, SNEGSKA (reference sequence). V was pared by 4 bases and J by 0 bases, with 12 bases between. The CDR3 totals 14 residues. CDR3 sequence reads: CSATISGHQETQYF. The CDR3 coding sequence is TGCAGTGCTACTATCTCAGGGCACCAAGAGACCCAGTACTTC.

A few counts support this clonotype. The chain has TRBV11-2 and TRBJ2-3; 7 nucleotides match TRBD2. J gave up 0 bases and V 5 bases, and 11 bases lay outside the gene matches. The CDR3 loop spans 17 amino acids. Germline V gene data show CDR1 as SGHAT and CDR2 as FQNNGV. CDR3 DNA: TGTGCCAGCAGCCTCCTGACTTCTAGCGGTAGCACAGATACGCAGTATTTT. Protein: CASSLLTSSGSTDTQYF.

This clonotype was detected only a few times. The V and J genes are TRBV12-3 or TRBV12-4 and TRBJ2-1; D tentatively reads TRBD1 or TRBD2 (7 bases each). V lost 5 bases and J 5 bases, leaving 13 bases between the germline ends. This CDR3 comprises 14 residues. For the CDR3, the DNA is TGTGCCAGCAGTACAGGGGAGGGTAACAATGAGCAGTTCTTC. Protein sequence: CASSTGEGNNEQFF.